The clone carrying this T cell receptor (beta chain) was found a few times. What it binds is not known. TCRdb itself ran the RT-PCR reads through MiXCR, one entry per CDR3 protein. The profile covers about 650,000 distinct CDR3 sequences, with about 14% appearing a single time and approximately 7.6% taken by the ten largest. Trimming removed 5 bases from V and 3 bases from J, with 14 bases in between. This CDR3 is built from 15 residues. Germline assignment: CDR1 SGHTA and CDR2 FQGNSA. This sample was taken from a study of response to subunit inactivated influenza vaccine. General study findings and limits: Seasonal influenza vaccination, on each occasion, was suggested by the authors to recruit few new T cells.

The sequence was collected from a man in his forties or fifties who received an inactivated influenza vaccine. The gene calls are TRBV7-2 and TRBJ1-5, with D possibly matching TRBD1 (5 bases). Material: PBMCs from blood, obtained 14 days before vaccination. The CDR3 protein is CASSHYTGDNQPQHF. The CDR3 coding sequence is TGTGCCAGCAGCCACTACACAGGCGACAATCAGCCCCAGCATTTT.